This T cell receptor (beta chain) was obtained from a study of blood T cell repertoires in COVID-19. Germline V CDR1 and CDR2: MNHEY, SMNVEV (reference sequence). The CDR3 totals 17 residues. V dropped 5 bases and J dropped 5 bases, with 22 bases sitting between them. Sequencing used immunoSEQ multiplex PCR; TCRdb keeps in-frame clones, though not all of them. The table lists 91,000 or so clones, 87% of them singletons. The chain carries TRBV27 and TRBJ1-5; D remains unclear. Sequenced: peripheral blood. The clonotype was recovered from a human donor in a cohort sampled during active COVID-19. CDR3 in amino acids: CASSLIAIPVGDQPQHF. Here the CDR3 DNA reads TGTGCCAGCAGTCTCATAGCCATCCCGGTAGGCGATCAGCCCCAGCATTTT.